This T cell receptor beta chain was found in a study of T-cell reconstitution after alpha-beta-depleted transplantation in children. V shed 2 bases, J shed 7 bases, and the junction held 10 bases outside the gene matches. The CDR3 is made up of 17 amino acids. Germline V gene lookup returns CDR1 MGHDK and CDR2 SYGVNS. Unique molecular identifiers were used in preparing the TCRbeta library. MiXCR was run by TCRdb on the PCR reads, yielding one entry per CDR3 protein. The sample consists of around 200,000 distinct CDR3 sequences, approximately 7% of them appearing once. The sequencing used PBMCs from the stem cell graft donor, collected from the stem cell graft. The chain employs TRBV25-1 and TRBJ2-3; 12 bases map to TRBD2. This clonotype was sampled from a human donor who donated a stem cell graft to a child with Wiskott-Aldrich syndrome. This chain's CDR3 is CASSEPGLAGHGYTQYF. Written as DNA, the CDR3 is TGTGCCAGCAGTGAACCGGGACTAGCGGGCCACGGCTATACGCAGTATTTT.